Presented here are 25 T cell receptor beta chains from one specimen sequenced in a study of T cells after yellow fever vaccination. One entry per CDR3 protein, called by TCRdb with MiXCR from the 5' RACE reads. The profile covers 400,000 to 650,000 distinct CDR3 sequences, with 21% appearing a single time and about 16% taken by the ten largest. The source was PBMCs, collected approximately 22 days after the first yellow fever vaccination. The receptors were sampled from a man aged 18 to 29 who received the YFV17D yellow fever vaccine.

Only a few counts were recorded for this clonotype. This chain uses TRBV19 with TRBJ2-3, with unresolved D. The length of the CDR3 is 13 residues. Trimming stripped 5 bases from V and 2 bases from J, with 8 bases between. Germline V gives CDR1 LNHDA, CDR2 SQIVND (reference sequence). The chain's CDR3 is CASSPSLTDTQYF. For the CDR3, the DNA is TGTGCCAGTAGTCCGTCGCTCACAGATACGCAGTATTTT.

This clonotype was counted only a few times. The chain carries TRBV29-1 and TRBJ1-1; no reliable D call. The CDR3 covers 13 residues. Germline CDR1 SQVTM, CDR2 ANQGSEA. V was clipped by 1 base and J by 0 bases, with 6 bases between them. The CDR3 DNA reads as TGCAGCGTTGAAGTTGGGATGAACACTGAAGCTTTCTTT. Amino acids: CSVEVGMNTEAFF.

This clonotype has more than one count but fewer than ten. The chain couples TRBV5-5 to TRBJ2-1, with no clear D. With 4 bases removed from V and 12 bases from J, the gap between germline ends came to 11 bases. Germline V lookup: CDR1 SGHKS, CDR2 YYEKEE (reference sequence). The CDR3 is 11 residues long. The CDR3 here is CASSPDGWQFF. CDR3 bases: TGTGCCAGCAGCCCGGACGGGTGGCAGTTCTTC.

In this sample, this clonotype turned up once. The chain links TRBV5-1 to TRBJ1-3; D uncertain. The CDR3 covers 16 residues. V dropped 4 bases and J dropped 4 bases, with 18 bases sitting between them. Per germline, CDR1 SGHRS and CDR2 YFSETQ. The CDR3 DNA follows: TGCGCCAGCAGCCCCGAGGTACCCGATGGCGGAAACACCATATATTTT. It codes for CASSPEVPDGGNTIYF.

The chain joins TRBV10-3 to TRBJ2-5; 7 positions match TRBD2. Trimming cost V 3 bases and J 3 bases; bases outside gene matches: 7. The germline V gene encodes CDR1 ENHRY and CDR2 SYGVKD. The CDR3 length is 15 residues. The CDR3 nucleotides are TGTGCCATCAGTGATTTAGGGCTAGCGGAAGAGACCCAGTACTTC. It is translated as CAISDLGLAEETQYF.

There are a few counts of this clonotype. The chain links TRBV7-9 to TRBJ2-2; 8 positions agree with TRBD1. The CDR3 extends over 17 amino acids. The germline V gene has CDR1 SEHNR and CDR2 FQNEAQ (reference sequence). Losses at the gene ends were 5 bases for V and 5 bases for J; bases not matched to a gene: 13. The CDR3 sequence: CASSSQGQGLSTGELFF. The CDR3 region has the DNA TGTGCCAGCAGCAGCCAAGGACAGGGACTGAGTACCGGGGAGCTGTTTTTT.

This sequence joins TRBV6-1 and TRBJ2-3; TRBD2 matches at 8 bases. Looked up from germline, CDR1 is MNHNS and CDR2 is SASEGT. This CDR3 spans 16 amino acids. The junction had 12 bases not matched to a gene; V was cut back by 7 bases and J by 3 bases. This chain's CDR3 is CASNPGGGRNTDTQYF. The CDR3 DNA reads TGTGCCAGCAACCCCGGGGGGGGCCGTAATACAGATACGCAGTATTTT.

This clonotype came up a few times. The chain uses TRBV6-1 and TRBJ1-1, with 7 positions matching TRBD1. Germline lookup yields CDR1 MNHNS and CDR2 SASEGT. V shed 5 bases, J shed 4 bases, and the junction held 10 bases outside the gene matches. CDR3 length equals 15 residues. In DNA form, the CDR3 reads TGTGCCAGCAGTACGGCAGGGGGAGGTGGCACTGAAGCTTTCTTT. Protein sequence: CASSTAGGGGTEAFF.

The chain joins TRBV10-2 to TRBJ2-3, with D hard to call. Germline CDR1 is WSHSY and CDR2 is SAAADI. The CDR3 has 16 amino acids. The V end lost 2 bases, the J end lost 6 bases, and 18 bases lay between the germline ends. The CDR3 coding sequence is TGCGCCAGCAGTGAGGCTCTTTTTTCCGCCCCGGATACGCAGTATTTT. This encodes CASSEALFSAPDTQYF.

This chain uses TRBV12-3 or TRBV12-4 with TRBJ1-5; TRBD1 matches at 8 bases. CDR3 length: 15 residues. The V segment lost 7 bases and the J segment 3 bases; nucleotides outside the gene matches: 8. This CDR3 reads CASTLRTGYNQPQHF. In DNA form, the CDR3 reads TGTGCCAGCACCCTCAGGACAGGGTACAATCAGCCCCAGCATTTT.

This clonotype was seen a few times. The chain joins TRBV7-9 to TRBJ1-5, with D hard to call. The CDR3 sequence is 10 residues long. Germline V gives CDR1 SEHNR, CDR2 FQNEAQ (reference sequence). Trimming pared 11 bases from V and 6 bases from J, leaving 8 bases between. DNA of the CDR3: TGTGCCGGCACGATTCAGCCCCAGCATTTT. It codes for CAGTIQPQHF.

The V call is TRBV28, the J call TRBJ1-1; 7 bases match TRBD1. The V and J ends lost 4 bases and 6 bases, in that order; junction bases with no gene match: 11. This CDR3 is built from 15 residues. Germline V gene sequence: CDR1 MDHEN, CDR2 SYDVKM. In DNA, the CDR3 is TGTGCCAGCAGTTCAGGAAGACAGGGAGTACCTGAAGCTTTCTTT. Protein: CASSSGRQGVPEAFF. Using reference TRBV28 and TRBJ1-1 for the parts outside the CDR3, the full variable domain is DVKVTQSSRYLVKRTGEKVFLECVQDMDHENMFWYRQDPGLGLRLIYFSYDVKMKEKGDIPEGYSVSREKKERFSLILESASTNQTSMYLCASSSGRQGVPEAFFGQGTRLTVV.

The gene calls are TRBV7-9 and TRBJ2-7, with D possibly matching TRBD2 (7 bases). The CDR3 length is 14 residues. V lost 5 bases to trimming and J lost 0 bases, with 11 bases between them. Germline V lookup: CDR1 SEHNR, CDR2 FQNEAQ (reference sequence). CDR3 DNA: TGTGCCAGCAGCGGGGGGGGGCTCTCCTACGAGCAGTACTTC. Translation gives CASSGGGLSYEQYF. The variable domain in full, completed from reference TRBV7-9 and TRBJ2-7, reads DTGVSQNPRHKITKRGQNVTFRCDPISEHNRLYWYRQTLGQGPEFLTYFQNEAQLEKSRLLSDRFSAERPKGSFSTLEIQRTEQGDSAMYLCASSGGGLSYEQYFGPGTRLTVT.

This clonotype has only a few counts. The J gene is TRBJ2-2, the V gene TRBV4-2, with a weak D call TRBD2 (5 bases). Trimming left V 0 bases short and J 5 bases short, with 16 bases between. The CDR3 sequence is 17 residues long. The V gene's germline CDR1 is LGHNA and CDR2 YNFKEQ. CDR3 in amino acids: CASSQEESSGGTGELFF. CDR3 DNA: TGTGCCAGCAGCCAAGAAGAGTCCAGCGGTGGGACCGGGGAGCTGTTTTTT.

There are many counts of this clonotype. The chain has TRBV12-3 or TRBV12-4 and TRBJ1-1, with D maybe TRBD1 (5 bases). Trimming took off 8 bases at V and 3 bases at J, with 13 bases between the two ends. CDR3 size: 13 residues. CDR3 amino acids: CASGTGPYTEAFF. CDR3 bases: TGTGCCAGCGGAACAGGTCCCTACACTGAAGCTTTCTTT.

The V and J genes are TRBV10-2 and TRBJ1-1; D might be TRBD1 (5 bases). The CDR3 is 11 amino acids. V was cut by 2 bases and J by 11 bases, with 9 bases left in between. Germline V CDR1 and CDR2: WSHSY, SAAADI. The CDR3 DNA sequence: TGCGCCAGCAGTGAGCAGGGAGGGGCTTTCTTT. Encoded protein: CASSEQGGAFF.

There are a few counts of this clonotype. This chain connects TRBV7-9 to TRBJ1-5, with 7 bases aligning to TRBD1. Germline-derived CDR1 and CDR2 are SEHNR and FQNEAQ (reference sequence). This CDR3 region has 16 residues. With 1 base clipped from V and 1 base from J, the junction kept 4 bases outside the gene matches. CDR3 region: CASSLDTGASNQPQHF. The DNA for the CDR3 is TGTGCCAGCAGCTTAGATACAGGGGCAAGCAATCAGCCCCAGCATTTT.

This sequence joins TRBV7-6 and TRBJ1-5; 8 bases fit TRBD1. J gave up 5 bases and V 3 bases, and 0 bases lay outside the gene matches. The germline V gene encodes CDR1 SGHVS and CDR2 FNYEAQ. There are 13 residues in the CDR3. CDR3 sequence: CASSLDRDQPQHF. The CDR3 DNA reads as TGTGCCAGCAGCTTGGACAGGGATCAGCCCCAGCATTTT.

This clonotype showed up just a few times. This chain links TRBV4-2 with TRBJ1-6; 7 bases match TRBD1. V shed 0 bases, J shed 2 bases, and the junction held 7 bases outside the gene matches. The CDR3 extends over 18 amino acids. CDR1 LGHNA and CDR2 YNFKEQ come from the germline V gene. The CDR3 sequence is CASSQDPPGTAYNSPLHF. CDR3 coding DNA: TGTGCCAGCAGCCAAGACCCCCCGGGGACAGCCTATAATTCACCCCTCCACTTT.

The V gene is TRBV20-1, the J gene TRBJ2-5, with 9 bases aligning to TRBD2. The ends lost 4 bases at V and 5 bases at J; junction bases unmatched: 5. The CDR3 sequence is 13 residues long. The germline CDR1 and CDR2 sequences are DFQATT and SNEGSKA (reference sequence). The CDR3 spells CSATGTSRETQYF. CDR3 bases: TGCAGTGCTACCGGGACTAGCCGGGAGACCCAGTACTTC.

In this sample, this clonotype turned up a few times. V usage is TRBV2 and J usage is TRBJ1-1; D uncertain. The V gene lost 6 bases and the J gene lost 1 base, with 9 bases spanning the gap. The germline V gene encodes CDR1 SNHLY and CDR2 FYNNEI. This CDR3 is built from 13 residues. The CDR3 DNA follows: TGTGCCAGCAGCGCCCGGTGGAACACTGAAGCTTTCTTT. It translates to CASSARWNTEAFF.

This clonotype was observed a handful of times. The chain is built from TRBV10-3 and TRBJ2-2; perhaps TRBD1 as D (5 bases). V lost 11 bases and J 4 bases, leaving 11 bases between the germline ends. Germline V gives CDR1 ENHRY, CDR2 SYGVKD. The CDR3 spans 12 residues. The CDR3 DNA follows: TGTGCCCACAGGCAAAGCACCGGGGAGCTGTTTTTT. This translates into CAHRQSTGELFF.

This sequence joins TRBV28 and TRBJ1-2; 10 nucleotides align to TRBD1. This CDR3 comprises 14 residues. Germline CDR1 MDHEN, CDR2 SYDVKM. After removal of 2 bases from V and 6 bases from J, the junction contained 3 bases not matched to a gene. The CDR3 loop is CASSLPGQGDGYTF. For the CDR3, the DNA is TGTGCCAGCAGTTTACCCGGACAGGGGGATGGCTACACCTTC.

The chain has TRBV7-2 and TRBJ1-1, with 10 bases lining up with TRBD1. The germline V gene has CDR1 SGHTA and CDR2 FQGNSA. The CDR3 loop spans 16 amino acids. Germline trimming cut 5 bases from V and 4 bases from J; bases unmatched to any gene: 10. The CDR3 is CASSLVGTGAVTEAFF. CDR3 DNA: TGTGCCAGCAGCCTTGTCGGGACAGGGGCTGTCACTGAAGCTTTCTTT.

This clonotype was recorded a few times. The chain joins TRBV6-2 or TRBV6-3 to TRBJ2-2; 10 bases are a match to TRBD2. V trimming: 2 bases; J trimming: 3 bases; junction bases outside the gene matches: 9. The CDR3 has 18 residues. In germline, CDR1 is MNHEY, CDR2 SVGEGT. In nucleotides, the CDR3 is TGTGCCAGCAGTTACGAGCGGGGGGGCAAGTCGGACACCGGGGAGCTGTTTTTT. Translating it yields CASSYERGGKSDTGELFF.